This T cell receptor (beta chain) is from a study of T cells after yellow fever vaccination. General study points: Some clonotypes were seen in both the CD4 and the CD8 compartments. These made up a small share and likely arose from convergent recombination. At approximately 95% for CD4 and approximately 88% for CD8, most primary-vaccination clones showed up again after the booster.

MiXCR, applied by TCRdb to the 5' RACE reads, yields one record per CDR3 protein. There are about 260,000 distinct CDR3 sequences in the sample; roughly 5.2% occur only once, and about 3.5% lies in the top ten. The length of the CDR3 is 14 residues. Germline CDR1 is SGHRS and CDR2 is YFSETQ. V was clipped by 0 bases and J by 4 bases, with 7 bases between them. A word on this clonotype: The antigen is undetermined.

This material consisted of CD4+ T cells sorted from PBMCs, taken on the day of the yellow fever booster vaccination. The source of this sequence is a man aged 18 to 35 who received the YFV17D yellow fever vaccine. This chain uses TRBV5-1 with TRBJ1-4; D is uncertain. In DNA, the CDR3 is TGCGCCAGCAGCTTGGCCTCCAATAATGAAAAACTGTTTTTT. This translates into CASSLASNNEKLFF.